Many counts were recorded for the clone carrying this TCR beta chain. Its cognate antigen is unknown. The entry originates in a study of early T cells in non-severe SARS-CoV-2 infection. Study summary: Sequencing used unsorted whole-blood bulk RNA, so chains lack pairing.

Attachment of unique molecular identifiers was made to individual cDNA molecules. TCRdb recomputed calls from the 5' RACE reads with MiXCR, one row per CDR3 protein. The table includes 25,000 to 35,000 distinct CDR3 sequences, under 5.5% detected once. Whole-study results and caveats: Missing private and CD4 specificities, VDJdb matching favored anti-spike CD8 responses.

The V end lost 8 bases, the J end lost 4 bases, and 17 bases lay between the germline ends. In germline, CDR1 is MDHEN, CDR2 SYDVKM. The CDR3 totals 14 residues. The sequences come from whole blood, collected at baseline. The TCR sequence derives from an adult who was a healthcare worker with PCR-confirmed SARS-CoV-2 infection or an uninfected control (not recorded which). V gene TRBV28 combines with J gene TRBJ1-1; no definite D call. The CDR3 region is CASGPGSLGTEAFF. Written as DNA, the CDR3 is TGTGCCAGCGGCCCCGGCTCCTTGGGCACTGAAGCTTTCTTT.